This TCR beta chain originates from a study of OX40 agonist ivuxolimab in advanced cancers. For the study at large: Two patients with cutaneous melanoma and one with hepatocellular carcinoma, three in total, showed partial responses. General study findings and limits: Mean expanded clone counts were higher in CD8+ than CD4+ T cells. The authors also found low normalized T-cell clonal expansion in some nonresponders.

Profiled with immunoSEQ multiplex PCR; TCRdb holds only in-frame clones, not every one. The table records 52,000 or so clones, around 84% of them present only once. A note on this clone: What it binds is not known.

Material: CD4+ or CD8+ T cells sorted from blood, obtained in a trial of the OX40 agonist ivuxolimab. This clonotype was obtained from an adult with an advanced solid tumor such as melanoma, head and neck, liver or kidney cancer.

The DNA of the CDR3 is TGTGCCAGCAGTTATAGGGACGATGGAGAGACCCAGTACTTC. Translation gives CASSYRDDGETQYF. This chain connects TRBV6-5 to TRBJ2-5; D is tentatively TRBD1 or TRBD2 (5 bases each). The germline V gene encodes CDR1 MNHEY and CDR2 SVGAGI. V was pared by 3 bases and J by 4 bases, with 12 bases between. This CDR3 has 14 residues.